This passage covers 29 T cell receptor beta chains from one sample sequenced in a study of T cells in Graves' hyperthyroidism and ophthalmopathy. It was RNA transcripts that yielded the amplified TCR beta CDR3 regions. Using the HTBI primer set, a first-round RT-PCR was run on the TCR CDR3. From the multiplex PCR reads, TCRdb called clonotypes with MiXCR, one entry per CDR3 protein. The table records 600,000 to 800,000 distinct CDR3 sequences, 35% of them present only once. The sample comprised blood. The source is a woman aged 40 to 50 with Graves' hyperthyroidism.

This clonotype was counted many times. In DNA, the CDR3 is TGTGCCAGCAGCCCTGCGGTGGCAGGTCGGCAAAAACTGTTTTTT. As protein: CASSPAVAGRQKLFF. This chain connects TRBV6-5 to TRBJ1-4; D call uncertain. The germline V gene encodes CDR1 MNHEY and CDR2 SVGAGI. V lost 6 bases and J 9 bases, leaving 20 bases between the germline ends. CDR3 length: 15 residues.

The chain couples TRBV9 to TRBJ2-5, with 13 nucleotides matching TRBD2. J was trimmed by 4 bases and V by 4 bases; bases with no gene match: 4. The CDR3 has 15 amino acids. Germline assignment: CDR1 SGDLS and CDR2 YYNGEE. This CDR3 is CASSPGLAGSETQYF. The CDR3 bases are TGTGCCAGCAGCCCGGGACTAGCGGGGTCAGAGACCCAGTACTTC.

The chain links TRBV7-8 to TRBJ2-7, with D possibly being TRBD1 (6 bases). The V gene's germline CDR1 is SGHVS and CDR2 FQNEAQ. The CDR3 has 12 amino acids. Trimming left V 9 bases short and J 5 bases short, with 14 bases between. The DNA for the CDR3 is TGTGCCAGTAGCCATAACAGGGACGAGCAGTACTTC. Translated: CASSHNRDEQYF. Combining the CDR3 with reference TRBV7-8 and TRBJ2-7 gives the whole variable domain GAGVSQSPRYKVAKRGQDVALRCDPISGHVSLFWYQQALGQGPEFLTYFQNEAQLDKSGLPSDRFFAERPEGSVSTLKIQRTQQEDSAVYLCASSHNRDEQYFGPGTRLTVT.

The V gene is TRBV19, the J gene TRBJ2-5; 11 bases map to TRBD1. Germline-derived CDR1 and CDR2 are LNHDA and SQIVND (reference sequence). The V segment lost 2 bases and the J segment 2 bases; nucleotides outside the gene matches: 4. CDR3 length: 16 amino acids. Written as DNA, the CDR3 is TGTGCCAGTAGTATACACGGGACAGGGGGACAAGAGACCCAGTACTTC. Translated, it gives CASSIHGTGGQETQYF.

This clonotype was seen at least ten times. CDR3 residues: CATSRDDGTSQPQHF. CDR3 nucleotide sequence: TGTGCCACCAGCAGAGATGACGGGACGTCGCAGCCCCAGCATTTT. The V call is TRBV15, the J call TRBJ1-5; maybe TRBD1 (5 bases). The CDR3 has 15 amino acids. Between the trimmed V and J ends, which lost 0 bases and 7 bases, there was a span of 13 bases. Germline V gives CDR1 LNHNV, CDR2 YYDKDF (reference sequence).

This clonotype has at least ten counts. CDR3 amino acids: CASSFLGRGGQPQHF. The CDR3 coding sequence is TGTGCCAGCAGTTTTTTGGGACGCGGGGGTCAGCCCCAGCATTTT. The chain employs TRBV12-3 or TRBV12-4 and TRBJ1-5, with a possible D match to TRBD1 (5 bases). This CDR3 is built from 15 residues. V was pared by 3 bases and J by 6 bases, with 15 bases between.

J is TRBJ1-4 and V is TRBV10-2; 7 bases map to TRBD1. The CDR3 is made up of 14 amino acids. CDR1 WSHSY and CDR2 SAAADI come from the germline V gene. With V trimmed by 5 bases and J by 7 bases, 7 bases remained unmatched. Here the CDR3 DNA reads TGCGCCAGCAGTCTGTCCGGGACAGCTGAAAAACTGTTTTTT. This codes for CASSLSGTAEKLFF.

A few counts support this clonotype. The CDR3 DNA follows: TGCAGCGTTGAATTGGGTGGGCGACACGAGCAGTACTTC. This translates into CSVELGGRHEQYF. V is TRBV29-1 and J is TRBJ2-7; D uncertain. V gave up 2 bases and J gave up 5 bases, with 13 bases separating them. CDR1 is SQVTM and CDR2 is ANQGSEA in the germline V gene. CDR3 length equals 13 residues.

Many counts were recorded for this clonotype. This rearrangement joins TRBV7-9 to TRBJ1-4; weak D call: TRBD1 (5 bases). The CDR3 spans 16 residues. Germline loops: CDR1 SEHNR, CDR2 FQNEAQ (reference sequence). V was pared by 5 bases and J by 10 bases, with 23 bases between. The CDR3 DNA reads as TGTGCCAGCAGCGCGGGCGTGGAGGGGAAAATCGGAAAACTGTTTTTT. Translated, it gives CASSAGVEGKIGKLFF.

This clonotype was picked up many times. This chain joins TRBV5-6 and TRBJ1-3; D might be TRBD1 (5 bases). Trimming left V 4 bases short and J 0 bases short, with 17 bases between. There are 17 residues in the CDR3. CDR1 SGHDT and CDR2 YYEEEE come from the germline V gene. This chain's CDR3 is CASSPWGRSSSGNTIYF. The CDR3 DNA reads as TGTGCCAGCAGCCCGTGGGGCAGGTCGTCCTCTGGAAACACCATATATTTT.

Written as DNA, the CDR3 is TGCGCCAGCAGCCAAGACGCCCTCGGATGGTATGGCTACACCTTC. It is translated as CASSQDALGWYGYTF. This chain joins TRBV4-3 and TRBJ1-2; D is uncertain. V dropped 0 bases and J dropped 5 bases, with 13 bases sitting between them. The CDR3 runs to 15 residues. CDR1 is LGHNA and CDR2 is YSLEER in the germline V gene.

This chain joins TRBV9 and TRBJ1-4, with TRBD1 matching 10 bases. CDR3 size: 16 residues. V was clipped by 4 bases and J by 8 bases; unmatched bases: 11. Germline CDR1 reads SGDLS; CDR2 reads YYNGEE. CDR3 amino acids: CASSHGRTGGREKLFF. The CDR3 region has the DNA TGTGCCAGCAGCCACGGAAGGACAGGGGGTAGGGAAAAACTGTTTTTT. Full variable domain (remainder filled in from reference TRBV9 and TRBJ1-4): DSGVTQTPKHLITATGQRVTLRCSPRSGDLSVYWYQQSLDQGLQFLIQYYNGEERAKGNILERFSAQQFPDLHSELNLSSLELGDSALYFCASSHGRTGGREKLFFGSGTQLSVL.

This clonotype has a handful of counts. V and J are TRBV7-2 and TRBJ2-7, with 7 bases identical to TRBD2. The CDR3 has 12 residues. V lost 4 bases to trimming and J lost 6 bases; unmatched junction nucleotides: 3. The germline CDR1 and CDR2 sequences are SGHTA and FQGNSA. The chain's CDR3 is CASSSPGGEQYF. The CDR3 DNA sequence: TGTGCCAGCAGCTCCCCGGGGGGCGAGCAGTACTTC.

V gene TRBV2 combines with J gene TRBJ1-2, with 9 bases identical to TRBD1. Trimming took 2 bases from V and 4 from J; bases not matched to a gene: 5. CDR3 length: 15 residues. Germline V gene sequence: CDR1 SNHLY, CDR2 FYNNEI. DNA for the CDR3: TGTGCCAGCAGTGAACCCGGGACAGGGCCCTATGGCTACACCTTC. This sequence encodes CASSEPGTGPYGYTF.

On this clonotype itself: A much larger clone differs by one base, so this may be a read error. The chain recombines TRBV6-5 with TRBJ2-7; D remains ambiguous. CDR1 MNHEY and CDR2 SVGAGI come from the germline V gene. The CDR3 is 12 amino acids. The CDR3 protein is CASTPFSYGQYF. CDR3 DNA sequence: TGTGCCAGCACCCCGTTTTCCTACGGGCAGTACTTC.

This clonotype was counted ten times or more. The V call is TRBV24-1, the J call TRBJ1-5; perhaps TRBD1 as D (5 bases). There are 14 residues in the CDR3. The V gene lost 0 bases and the J gene lost 7 bases, with 9 bases spanning the gap. Per the germline V gene, CDR1 is KGHDR and CDR2 is SFDVKD. CDR3 sequence (DNA): TGTGCCACCAGTGATTTGTCGGGGGACCAGCCCCAGCATTTT. Its protein product is CATSDLSGDQPQHF.

This clonotype was counted between two and nine times. One junction end does not reproduce the germline sequence, and a read error may be involved. V gene TRBV2 combines with J gene TRBJ2-3; D is uncertain. This CDR3 region has 13 residues. Germline V gene lookup returns CDR1 SNHLY and CDR2 FYNNEI. CDR3 region: CAISDLRTDTQYF. CDR3 nucleotides: TGTGCCATCAGTGATCTGCGGACAGATACGCAGTATTTT.

This rearrangement joins TRBV6-5 to TRBJ2-5; TRBD2 agrees at 10 bases. Trimming at V came to 2 bases and at J to 2 bases, leaving 5 bases not matched to a gene. Germline assignment: CDR1 MNHEY and CDR2 SVGAGI. CDR3 length: 16 amino acids. Written as DNA, the CDR3 is TGTGCCAGCAGTTACAATTTAGCGGGAGGTCAAGAGACCCAGTACTTC. Its translation is CASSYNLAGGQETQYF.

The chain couples TRBV20-1 to TRBJ2-7; a possible D gene is TRBD2 (5 bases). The germline V gene has CDR1 DFQATT and CDR2 SNEGSKA (reference sequence). CDR3 length: 15 amino acids. The V and J ends lost 6 bases and 6 bases respectively, with 24 bases between them. The CDR3 is CSAESRDSVTIEQYF. CDR3 nucleotide sequence: TGCAGTGCCGAATCCCGTGATAGCGTAACAATCGAGCAGTACTTC.

The V and J genes are TRBV14 and TRBJ2-7; the match to TRBD1 covers 7 bases. J gave up 4 bases and V 5 bases, and 8 bases lay outside the gene matches. CDR1 is SGHDN and CDR2 is FVKESK in the germline V gene. This CDR3 is 14 amino acids long. The CDR3 reads CASSVMTGSYEQYF. CDR3 bases: TGTGCCAGCAGCGTTATGACAGGGTCATACGAGCAGTACTTC. Drawing the rest from reference TRBV14 and TRBJ2-7, the complete variable domain is EAGVTQFPSHSVIEKGQTVTLRCDPISGHDNLYWYRRVMGKEIKFLLHFVKESKQDESGMPNNRFLAERTGGTYSTLKVQPAELEDSGVYFCASSVMTGSYEQYFGPGTRLTVT.

In the case of this clonotype: A much larger clonotype is one base distant, so this may be a read error. This chain links TRBV12-3 or TRBV12-4 with TRBJ2-6; perhaps TRBD1 as D (5 bases). This CDR3 is 14 amino acids long. The CDR3 spells CASLFGAGANILTF. The CDR3 DNA follows: TGTGCCAGCTTGTTTGGGGCTGGGGCCAACATCCTGACTTTC.

Only one count was recorded for this clonotype. The DNA for the CDR3 is TGTGCCAGTAGTATCGGGACAGGGGGCCGATATGGCTACACCTTC. It is translated as CASSIGTGGRYGYTF. The chain links TRBV19 to TRBJ1-2; 12 bases are shared with TRBD1. The germline CDR1 and CDR2 sequences are LNHDA and SQIVND (reference sequence). This CDR3 region has 15 residues. V dropped 3 bases and J dropped 5; count of bases not matched to a gene: 4. The full variable domain, in which reference TRBV19 and TRBJ1-2 provide the parts outside the CDR3, is DGGITQSPKYLFRKEGQNVTLSCEQNLNHDAMYWYRQDPGQGLRLIYYSQIVNDFQKGDIAEGYSVSREKKESFPLTVTSAQKNPTAFYLCASSIGTGGRYGYTFGSGTRLTVV.

This clonotype was picked up a small number of times. The chain recombines TRBV6-2 or TRBV6-3 with TRBJ2-5, with 8 bases fitting TRBD2. CDR3 length: 13 amino acids. The V gene's germline CDR1 is MNHEY and CDR2 SVGEGT. The CDR3 spells CHVSSASGETQYF. For the CDR3, the DNA is TGTCACGTATCGTCTGCTAGCGGGGAGACCCAGTACTTC.

This clonotype came up many times. As DNA, the CDR3 is TGTGCCACCAGTGCGGGGACAGGGCTTAGCACCTTC. It is translated as CATSAGTGLSTF. J is TRBJ1-2 and V is TRBV24-1, with 9 nucleotides matching TRBD1. V trimming: 5 bases; J trimming: 13 bases; junction bases outside the gene matches: 7. The CDR3 consists of 12 residues. Germline assignment: CDR1 KGHDR and CDR2 SFDVKD.

This clonotype was counted many times. The V call is TRBV7-8, the J call TRBJ1-2; no definite D call. CDR1 SGHVS and CDR2 FQNEAQ come from the germline V gene. The CDR3 spans 13 residues. The germline V and J ends were trimmed by 0 bases and 5 bases, with 7 bases remaining between them. DNA for the CDR3: TGTGCCAGCAGCTTAGCGAATGAGTATGGCTACACCTTC. Translating it yields CASSLANEYGYTF.

This clonotype was seen once. Germline is not matched at one junction end, which may reflect a read error. V is TRBV10-2 and J is TRBJ1-1; D call uncertain. Looked up from germline, CDR1 is WSHSY and CDR2 is SAAADI. This CDR3 contains 13 residues. In nucleotides, the CDR3 is TGTGCCAGCAAGGCAGTCAGATACACTGAAGCTTTCTTT. Amino acid sequence: CASKAVRYTEAFF.

This clonotype was seen at least ten times. The chain recombines TRBV29-1 with TRBJ2-7; 8 positions match TRBD2. Trimming took 2 bases from V and 7 from J; bases not matched to a gene: 19. There are 17 residues in the CDR3. CDR1 and CDR2 from the germline V gene are SQVTM and ANQGSEA. The chain's CDR3 is CSVESPNGAGVSREQYF. CDR3 DNA sequence: TGCAGCGTTGAATCCCCCAACGGAGCGGGAGTTTCGCGGGAGCAGTACTTC.

The V call is TRBV5-1, the J call TRBJ1-4; D unclear. The CDR3 length is 15 residues. V gave up 1 base and J gave up 7 bases, with 14 bases separating them. Germline V gene lookup returns CDR1 SGHRS and CDR2 YFSETQ. CDR3 nucleotide sequence: TGCGCCAGCAGCTTGATGGGTTTGGGCGGTGAAAAACTGTTTTTT. It codes for CASSLMGLGGEKLFF.

This clonotype was counted at least ten times. The chain is built from TRBV6-1 and TRBJ1-5; weak D call: TRBD1 (5 bases). Trimming cost V 6 bases and J 1 base, with 13 bases left between them. This CDR3 contains 15 residues. CDR1 and CDR2 from the germline V gene are MNHNS and SASEGT. For the CDR3, the DNA is TGTGCCAGCAGCAGAGGGGTAAGCAGCAATCAGCCCCAGCATTTT. It codes for CASSRGVSSNQPQHF.